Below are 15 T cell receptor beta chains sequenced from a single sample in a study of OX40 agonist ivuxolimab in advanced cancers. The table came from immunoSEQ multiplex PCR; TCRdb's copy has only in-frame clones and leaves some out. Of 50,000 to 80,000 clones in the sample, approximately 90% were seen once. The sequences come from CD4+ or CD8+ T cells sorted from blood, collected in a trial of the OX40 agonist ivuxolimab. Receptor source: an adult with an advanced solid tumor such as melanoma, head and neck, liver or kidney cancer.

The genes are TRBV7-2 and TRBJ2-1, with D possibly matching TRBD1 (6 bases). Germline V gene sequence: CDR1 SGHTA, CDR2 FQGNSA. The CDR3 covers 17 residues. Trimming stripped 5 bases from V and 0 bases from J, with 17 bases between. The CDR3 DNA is TGTGCCAGCAGCCCTGTAGGGGGTATAAGCTCCTACAATGAGCAGTTCTTC. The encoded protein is CASSPVGGISSYNEQFF.

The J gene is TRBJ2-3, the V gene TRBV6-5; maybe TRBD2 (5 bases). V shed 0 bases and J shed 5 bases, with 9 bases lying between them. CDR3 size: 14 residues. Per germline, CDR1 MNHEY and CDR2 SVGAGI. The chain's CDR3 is CASSYSMGRDTQYF. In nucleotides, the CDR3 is TGTGCCAGCAGTTACTCGATGGGGAGAGATACGCAGTATTTT.

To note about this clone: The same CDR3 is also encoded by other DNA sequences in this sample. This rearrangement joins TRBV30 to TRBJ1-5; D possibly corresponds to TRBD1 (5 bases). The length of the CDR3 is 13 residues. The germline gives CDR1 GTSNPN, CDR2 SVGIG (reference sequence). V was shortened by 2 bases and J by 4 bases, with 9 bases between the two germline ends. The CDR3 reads CAWSPGTNQPQHF. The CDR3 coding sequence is TGTGCCTGGAGTCCAGGGACTAATCAGCCCCAGCATTTT.

CDR3 nucleotides: TGCGCCAGCAGCTTCGAGGGGGCCGAGACCCAGTACTTC. Its protein product is CASSFEGAETQYF. V usage is TRBV5-1 and J usage is TRBJ2-5; the match to TRBD1 covers 7 bases. This CDR3 region has 13 residues. Per the germline V gene, CDR1 is SGHRS and CDR2 is YFSETQ. Trimming cost V 2 bases and J 5 bases; bases outside gene matches: 3.

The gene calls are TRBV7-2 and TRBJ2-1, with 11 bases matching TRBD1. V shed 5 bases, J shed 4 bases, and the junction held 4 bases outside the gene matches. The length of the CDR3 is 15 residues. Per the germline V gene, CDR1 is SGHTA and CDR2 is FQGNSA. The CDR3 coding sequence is TGTGCCAGCAGCCCGGGACAGGGGGGATACAATGAGCAGTTCTTC. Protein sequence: CASSPGQGGYNEQFF.

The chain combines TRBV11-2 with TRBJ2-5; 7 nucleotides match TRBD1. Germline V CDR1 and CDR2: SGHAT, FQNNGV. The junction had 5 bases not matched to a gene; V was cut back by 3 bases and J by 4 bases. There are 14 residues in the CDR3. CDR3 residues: CASSLERGRETQYF. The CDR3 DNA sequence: TGTGCCAGCAGCTTGGAGAGGGGGCGAGAGACCCAGTACTTC.

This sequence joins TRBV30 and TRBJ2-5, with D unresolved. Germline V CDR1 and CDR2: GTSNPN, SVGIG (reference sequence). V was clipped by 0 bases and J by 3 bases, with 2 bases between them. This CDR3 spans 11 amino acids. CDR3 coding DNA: TGTGCCTGGAGTGTAAAAGAGACCCAGTACTTC. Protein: CAWSVKETQYF.

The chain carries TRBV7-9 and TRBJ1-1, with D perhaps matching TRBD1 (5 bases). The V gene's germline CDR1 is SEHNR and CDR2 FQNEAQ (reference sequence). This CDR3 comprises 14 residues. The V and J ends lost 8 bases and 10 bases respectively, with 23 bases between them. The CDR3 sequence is CASGSYGTQTIAFF. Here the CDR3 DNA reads TGTGCCAGCGGATCGTATGGGACCCAGACTATAGCTTTCTTT.

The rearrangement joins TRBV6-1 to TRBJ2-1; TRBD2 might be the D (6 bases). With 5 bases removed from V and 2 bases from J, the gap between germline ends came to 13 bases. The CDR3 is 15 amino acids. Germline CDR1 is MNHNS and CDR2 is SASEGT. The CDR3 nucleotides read TGTGCCAGCAGTCAAATTAGCGGAGCCTACAATGAGCAGTTCTTC. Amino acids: CASSQISGAYNEQFF.

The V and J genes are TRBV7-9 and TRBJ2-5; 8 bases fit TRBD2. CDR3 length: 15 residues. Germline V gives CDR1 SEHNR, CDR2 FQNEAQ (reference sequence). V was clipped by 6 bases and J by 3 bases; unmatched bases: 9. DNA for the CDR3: TGTGCCAGCAGATCCCGGACTAGCAGAAAAGAGACCCAGTACTTC. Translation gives CASRSRTSRKETQYF. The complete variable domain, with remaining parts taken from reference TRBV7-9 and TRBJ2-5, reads DTGVSQNPRHKITKRGQNVTFRCDPISEHNRLYWYRQTLGQGPEFLTYFQNEAQLEKSRLLSDRFSAERPKGSFSTLEIQRTEQGDSAMYLCASRSRTSRKETQYFGPGTRLLVL.

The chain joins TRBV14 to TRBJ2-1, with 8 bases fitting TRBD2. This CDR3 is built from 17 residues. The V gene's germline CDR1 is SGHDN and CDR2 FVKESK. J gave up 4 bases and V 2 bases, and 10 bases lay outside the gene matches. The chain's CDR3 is CASSQHRGSGVYNEQFF. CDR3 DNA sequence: TGTGCCAGCAGCCAACACCGAGGTAGCGGGGTATACAATGAGCAGTTCTTC.

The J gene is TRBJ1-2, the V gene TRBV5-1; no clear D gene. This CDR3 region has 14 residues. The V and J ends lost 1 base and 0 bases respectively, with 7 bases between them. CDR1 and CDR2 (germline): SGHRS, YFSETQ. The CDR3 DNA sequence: TGCGCCAGCAGCTTGCTCGGAACTAACTATGGCTACACCTTC. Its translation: CASSLLGTNYGYTF. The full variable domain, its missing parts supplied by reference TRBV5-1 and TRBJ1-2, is KAGVTQTPRYLIKTRGQQVTLSCSPISGHRSVSWYQQTPGQGLQFLFEYFSETQRNKGNFPGRFSGRQFSNSRSEMNVSTLELGDSALYLCASSLLGTNYGYTFGSGTRLTVV.

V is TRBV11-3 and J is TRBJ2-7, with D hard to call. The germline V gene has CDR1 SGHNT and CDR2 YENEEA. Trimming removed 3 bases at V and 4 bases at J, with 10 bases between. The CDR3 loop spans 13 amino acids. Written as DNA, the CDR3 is TGTGCCAGCAGCTTGGAAAGGGCTTACGAGCAGTACTTC. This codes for CASSLERAYEQYF.

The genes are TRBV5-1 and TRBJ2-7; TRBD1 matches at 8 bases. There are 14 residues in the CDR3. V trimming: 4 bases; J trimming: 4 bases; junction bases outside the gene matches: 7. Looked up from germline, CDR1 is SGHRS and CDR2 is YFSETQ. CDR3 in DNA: TGCGCCAGCAGCCAACGGACAGGGTCATACGAGCAGTACTTC. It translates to CASSQRTGSYEQYF.

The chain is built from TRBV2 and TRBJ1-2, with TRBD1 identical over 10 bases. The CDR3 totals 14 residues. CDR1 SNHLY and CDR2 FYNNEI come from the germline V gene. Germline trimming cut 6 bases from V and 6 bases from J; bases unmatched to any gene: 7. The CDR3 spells CASRVGQGVDGYTF. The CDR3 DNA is TGTGCCAGCAGGGTAGGACAGGGGGTGGATGGCTACACCTTC.